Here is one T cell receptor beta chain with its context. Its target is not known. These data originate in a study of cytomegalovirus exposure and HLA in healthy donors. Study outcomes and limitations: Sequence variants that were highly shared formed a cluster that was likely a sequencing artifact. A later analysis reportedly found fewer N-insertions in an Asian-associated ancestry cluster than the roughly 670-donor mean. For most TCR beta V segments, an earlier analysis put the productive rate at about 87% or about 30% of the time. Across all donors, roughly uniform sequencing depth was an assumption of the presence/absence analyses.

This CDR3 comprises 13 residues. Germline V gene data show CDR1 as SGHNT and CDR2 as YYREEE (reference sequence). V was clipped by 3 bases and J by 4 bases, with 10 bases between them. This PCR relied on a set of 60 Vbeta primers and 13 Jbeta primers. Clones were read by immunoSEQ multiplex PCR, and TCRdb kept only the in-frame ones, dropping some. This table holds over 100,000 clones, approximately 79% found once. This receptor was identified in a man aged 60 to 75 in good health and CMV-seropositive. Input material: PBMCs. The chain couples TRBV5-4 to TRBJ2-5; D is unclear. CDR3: CASSYPGGETQYF. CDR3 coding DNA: TGTGCCAGCAGCTATCCCGGCGGAGAGACCCAGTACTTC. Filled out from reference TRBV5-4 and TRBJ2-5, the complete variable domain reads ETGVTQSPTHLIKTRGQQVTLRCSSQSGHNTVSWYQQALGQGPQFIFQYYREEENGRGNFPPRFSGLQFPNYSSELNVNALELDDSALYLCASSYPGGETQYFGPGTRLLVL.